The sequence of this TCR beta chain was determined in a study of cytomegalovirus exposure and HLA in healthy donors. Overall study context: In a later analysis, the roughly 130 validation repertoires were reported to have used the same platform as the 666 first-cohort repertoires. Study results and caveats: Rare TCR sequences dominated, though some public TCRs recurred in many donors.

The germline V gene encodes CDR1 MNHNY and CDR2 SVGAGI (reference sequence). The V segment lost 2 bases and the J segment 8 bases; nucleotides outside the gene matches: 10. This CDR3 region has 15 residues. With respect to this clone: What it binds is not known.

The method was immunoSEQ multiplex PCR; TCRdb's version includes in-frame clones alone and lacks a portion of them. The table includes about 160,000 clones, roughly 91% detected once. The chain joins TRBV6-6 to TRBJ1-2; 8 bases are a match to TRBD1. The source of this sequence is a young man in good health and CMV-seropositive. Sequencing was carried out using PBMCs. This chain's CDR3 is CASSYPGTGGWGYTF. CDR3 bases: TGTGCCAGCAGTTACCCCGGGACAGGCGGATGGGGCTACACCTTC.